Shown below are 13 T cell receptor beta chains from a single sample sequenced in a study of glioma-infiltrating T cells after dendritic cell vaccination. Data came from immunoSEQ multiplex PCR; TCRdb stores just in-frame clones and leaves some out. Altogether 90,000 to 110,000 clones are present, about 90% being singletons, with the ten largest covering roughly 2.8%. Time point given: after dendritic cell vaccination, including at tumor progression/relapse. The material was blood, obtained after dendritic cell vaccination. These receptors were collected from a human donor with glioblastoma.

The chain's CDR3 is CASSLTPTSGRAADTQYF. CDR3 DNA: TGCGCCAGCAGCCTAACACCAACTAGCGGGAGGGCCGCAGATACGCAGTATTTT. The rearrangement uses TRBV4-1 and TRBJ2-3, with TRBD2 matching over 13 bases. The CDR3 has 18 residues. The J segment lost 4 bases and the V segment lost 4 bases, leaving 11 bases of the junction unmatched. Germline CDR1 is MGHRA and CDR2 is YSYEKL.

Details on this clone: Additional DNA sequences in this sample encode the identical CDR3. The chain links TRBV5-1 to TRBJ1-4; 8 bases line up with TRBD1. CDR1 is SGHRS and CDR2 is YFSETQ in the germline V gene. V gave up 5 bases and J gave up 5 bases; unmatched junction bases: 5. The CDR3 has 14 amino acids. Here the CDR3 reads CASSSGTGNEKLFF. Here the CDR3 DNA reads TGCGCCAGCAGTTCCGGGACAGGAAATGAAAAACTGTTTTTT. Variable domain in full (rest from reference TRBV5-1 and TRBJ1-4): KAGVTQTPRYLIKTRGQQVTLSCSPISGHRSVSWYQQTPGQGLQFLFEYFSETQRNKGNFPGRFSGRQFSNSRSEMNVSTLELGDSALYLCASSSGTGNEKLFFGSGTQLSVL.

The rearrangement links TRBV27 to TRBJ2-7; the match to TRBD1 covers 7 bases. Germline CDR1 is MNHEY and CDR2 is SMNVEV (reference sequence). This CDR3 contains 13 residues. V gave up 6 bases and J gave up 2 bases; unmatched junction bases: 4. The DNA of the CDR3 is TGTGCCAGCAGCCGGGACAGCCCCTACGAGCAGTACTTC. Amino acids: CASSRDSPYEQYF.

J is TRBJ1-3 and V is TRBV5-1, with 12 bases fitting TRBD1. CDR1 is SGHRS and CDR2 is YFSETQ in the germline V gene. The ends lost 0 bases at V and 1 base at J; junction bases unmatched: 5. This CDR3 comprises 18 residues. Here the CDR3 reads CASSLDVGQGASGNTIYF. In DNA, the CDR3 is TGCGCCAGCAGCTTGGATGTGGGACAGGGGGCATCTGGAAACACCATATATTTT.

This rearrangement joins TRBV7-9 to TRBJ2-5; TRBD1 matches at 7 bases. The J segment lost 2 bases and the V segment lost 5 bases, leaving 11 bases of the junction unmatched. CDR1 SEHNR and CDR2 FQNEAQ come from the germline V gene (reference sequence). This CDR3 region has 16 residues. The CDR3 nucleotides are TGTGCCAGCAGCCAAGGGGAAGGGACAGCACAAGAGACCCAGTACTTC. This sequence encodes CASSQGEGTAQETQYF.

The CDR3 region has the DNA TGCGCCAGCAGCCACAACCGGGACAGTTGGAAGGGCGAGCAGTACTTC. This encodes CASSHNRDSWKGEQYF. This chain joins TRBV4-1 and TRBJ2-5, with TRBD1 matching 7 bases. The J call may be wrong; the DNA end is better matched by TRBJ2-7. This CDR3 region has 16 residues. CDR1 MGHRA and CDR2 YSYEKL come from the germline V gene.

The chain employs TRBV5-8 and TRBJ1-2; 9 bases are a match to TRBD1. Looked up from germline, CDR1 is SGHTS and CDR2 is YDEGEE. The CDR3 loop spans 15 amino acids. V dropped 7 bases and J dropped 8; count of bases not matched to a gene: 15. This chain's CDR3 is CASGSGTGSFFGYTF. Written as DNA, the CDR3 is TGTGCCAGCGGATCCGGGACAGGGTCTTTTTTCGGCTACACCTTC.

This sequence joins TRBV2 and TRBJ2-5; 12 bases are a match to TRBD1. The V gene's germline CDR1 is SNHLY and CDR2 FYNNEI. This CDR3 is 15 amino acids long. V trimming: 5 bases; J trimming: 5 bases; junction bases outside the gene matches: 6. CDR3 nucleotides: TGTGCCAGCAGTCGAGGGACAGGGGGCTTGGAGACCCAGTACTTC. This sequence encodes CASSRGTGGLETQYF. The full variable domain, with the rest looked up from reference TRBV2 and TRBJ2-5, is EPEVTQTPSHQVTQMGQEVILRCVPISNHLYFYWYRQILGQKVEFLVSFYNNEISEKSEIFDDQFSVERPDGSNFTLKIRSTKLEDSAMYFCASSRGTGGLETQYFGPGTRLLVL.

The chain couples TRBV7-9 to TRBJ1-1, with a possible D match to TRBD1 (5 bases). This CDR3 spans 16 amino acids. V lost 5 bases and J lost 0, with 16 bases in between. Germline CDR1 and CDR2: SEHNR and FQNEAQ (reference sequence). In DNA, the CDR3 is TGTGCCAGCAGCCAAGGGGCAGGCCGCATGAACACTGAAGCTTTCTTT. Protein sequence: CASSQGAGRMNTEAFF.

The V and J genes are TRBV4-2 and TRBJ2-7, with TRBD1 matching 7 bases. Germline trimming cut 3 bases from V and 0 bases from J; bases unmatched to any gene: 8. The CDR3 contains 16 residues. Per the germline V gene, CDR1 is LGHNA and CDR2 is YNFKEQ. The CDR3 sequence: CASSQERQGISYEQYF. As DNA, the CDR3 is TGTGCCAGCAGCCAGGAAAGACAGGGTATCTCCTACGAGCAGTACTTC.

This chain joins TRBV7-9 and TRBJ2-7; possibly TRBD2 for D (5 bases). V was cut by 4 bases and J by 2 bases, with 12 bases left in between. The CDR3 runs 14 residues. Germline values: CDR1 SEHNR, CDR2 FQNEAQ (reference sequence). This CDR3 is CASSSRGQAYEQYF. The CDR3 DNA is TGTGCCAGCAGCTCACGGGGTCAGGCCTACGAGCAGTACTTC.

The gene calls are TRBV6-5 and TRBJ2-1, with 7 bases identical to TRBD1. This CDR3 comprises 15 residues. Germline lookup yields CDR1 MNHEY and CDR2 SVGAGI. Germline trimming cut 6 bases from V and 1 base from J; bases unmatched to any gene: 6. CDR3 residues: CASRPTGVSYNEQFF. The CDR3 DNA reads as TGTGCCAGCAGACCCACAGGGGTGTCCTACAATGAGCAGTTCTTC.

The V and J genes are TRBV6-5 and TRBJ2-3, with TRBD1 matching over 10 bases. Germline trimming cut 2 bases from V and 6 bases from J; bases unmatched to any gene: 5. This CDR3 comprises 15 residues. Germline-derived CDR1 and CDR2 are MNHEY and SVGAGI. Here the CDR3 reads CASSYGTGATDTQYF. The CDR3 DNA reads TGTGCCAGCAGTTACGGGACAGGGGCGACGGATACGCAGTATTTT.